The rows below give T cell receptor beta chains drawn from one sample of a study of T cell responses to AZD1222 COVID-19 vaccine. Using immunoSEQ multiplex PCR, the repertoire was profiled, and TCRdb retains in-frame clones only, with some absent. The sample yields 90,000 to 150,000 clones, 85% to 90% seen once. The material was peripheral blood, obtained 28 days after the second AZD1222 dose. These receptor sequences come from an adult who received the AZD1222 COVID-19 vaccine. The CDR3 runs from the conserved cysteine through the conserved F or W. A D gene is named only where the DNA matches it firmly. Size values are once, few and many counts, or a class for expanded clones, and some rows have none.

TRBV9	NA	NA	TRBJ2-5	TGTGCCAGCAGCCCCAGGGGGGGAGAGACCCAGTACTTC	CASSPRGGETQYF
TRBV5-6	NA	NA	TRBJ1-1	TGTGCCAGCACCACGTTCGTCGGTCCCACTGAAGCTTTCTTT	CASTTFVGPTEAFF
TRBV10-3	TRBD2	NA	TRBJ2-5	TGTGCCATCAGTGAGTCGGCGGGAGGTCTTGCAGAGACCCAGTACTTC	CAISESAGGLAETQYF
TRBV19	NA	once	TRBJ1-5	TGTGCCAGTAGTACAGCTGACCGGAGCAATCAGCCCCAGCATTTT	CASSTADRSNQPQHF
TRBV5-4	TRBD2	NA	TRBJ2-1	TGTGCCAGCAGCGTTACTAGCGGGAGCTACAATGAGCAGTTCTTC	CASSVTSGSYNEQFF
TRBV6-5	NA	NA	TRBJ2-3	TGTGCCAGCATCTTCGGGGGCGGGGCAGATACGCAGTATTTT	CASIFGGGADTQYF
TRBV7-8	NA	once	TRBJ1-3	TGTGCCAGCAGCTTGACATCAGGGGAGCTTGGAAACACCATATATTTT	CASSLTSGELGNTIYF
TRBV27	TRBD1	NA	TRBJ2-5	TGTGCCAGCAGTTTACGACCCACCCCAGGGGGTGGTGGAGAGACCCAGTACTTC	CASSLRPTPGGGGETQYF
TRBV7-3	TRBD1	NA	TRBJ2-2	TGTGCCAGCAGCTTAACTGTCCTCAGATCGACAGGGGGGCTCGTCGACACCGGGGAGCTGTTTTTT	CASSLTVLRSTGGLVDTGELFF
TRBV7-9	NA	NA	TRBJ1-1	TGTGCCAGCAGGTTAGAGGGGTCCCGGGGGCTGGACACTGAAGCTTTCTTT	CASRLEGSRGLDTEAFF
TRBV9	TRBD1	NA	TRBJ2-2	TGTGCCAGCAGCCTAACAGGGGCCGCCACCACCGGGGAGCTGTTTTTT	CASSLTGAATTGELFF
TRBV12-3/TRBV12-4	NA	NA	TRBJ1-5	TGTGCCAGCAGTTTGACAGGCAATCAGCCCCAGCATTTT	CASSLTGNQPQHF
TRBV30	NA	NA	TRBJ1-2	TGTGCCTGGATCCCGGGGGGCTGGACTAACTATGGCTACACCTTC	CAWIPGGWTNYGYTF
TRBV5-4	TRBD1	NA	TRBJ2-7	TGTGCCAGCAGCCCTGGTTTGGGACAGGGCTCATCCTACGAGCAGTACTTC	CASSPGLGQGSSYEQYF
TRBV7-8	TRBD1	NA	TRBJ1-4	TGTGCCAGCAGCCCCTCGACAGGGGGATACGAAAAACTGTTTTTT	CASSPSTGGYEKLFF
TRBV20-1	NA	NA	TRBJ1-1	TGCAGTGCTCTGGGGACGTATGAAGCTTTCTTT	CSALGTYEAFF
TRBV2	NA	NA	TRBJ1-2	TGTGCCAGCAGTGACCGATTGGGGTACACCTTC	CASSDRLGYTF
TRBV27	NA	NA	TRBJ2-1	TGTGCCAGCAGTTTATGGGCGGGCACCTCCTACAATGAGCAGTTCTTC	CASSLWAGTSYNEQFF
TRBV28	NA	few	TRBJ1-1	TGTGCCAGCACCGGGGGGAGAAGGAACACTGAAGCTTTCTTT	CASTGGRRNTEAFF
TRBV6-2/TRBV6-3	NA	NA	TRBJ2-7	TGTGCCAGCAGTCTGGACTCGCACTACGAGCAGTACTTC	CASSLDSHYEQYF
TRBV2	TRBD2	NA	TRBJ2-3	TGTGCCAGCAGTGCCCGACTAGCGGGGCATGCCACAGATACGCAGTATTTT	CASSARLAGHATDTQYF
TRBV7-2	NA	NA	TRBJ2-1	TGTGCCAGCAGCCGTTTGGGGACAAGAAACAATGAGCAGTTCTTC	CASSRLGTRNNEQFF
TRBV28	TRBD1	NA	TRBJ1-5	TGTGCCAGCAGTTCGGGACAGGTCAACAATCAGCCCCAGCATTTT	CASSSGQVNNQPQHF
TRBV19	NA	NA	TRBJ2-1	TGTGCCAGTAGTAGACTAGTCGCTGAGCAGTTCTTC	CASSRLVAEQFF
TRBV28	TRBD1	NA	TRBJ1-3	TGTGCCAGCGCCGGACAGGCAGGAAACACCATATATTTT	CASAGQAGNTIYF
TRBV27	TRBD2	NA	TRBJ2-1	TGTGCCAGCGGATTCCCGGGACTAGCGGGAGCTAAGCAGTTCTTC	CASGFPGLAGAKQFF
TRBV9	TRBD2	NA	TRBJ2-3	TGTGCCAGCAGCGTAGAGACTAGCGGTAATACGCAGTATTTT	CASSVETSGNTQYF
TRBV30	NA	NA	TRBJ1-2	TGTGCCGGGATCAGTACTAACTATGGCTACACCTTC	CAGISTNYGYTF
TRBV5-1	NA	NA	TRBJ1-3	TGCGCCAGCAGCTTGTTTATGGGACCCCCTCTGGACACCATATATTTT	CASSLFMGPPLDTIYF
TRBV5-4	NA	NA	TRBJ2-2	TGTGCCAGTATGGGGAACACCGGGGAGCTGTTTTTT	CASMGNTGELFF
TRBV3-1/TRBV3-2	NA	NA	TRBJ1-3	TGTGCCAGCAGCCAGGGGACTAGCTCTGGAAACACCATATATTTT	CASSQGTSSGNTIYF
TRBV28	NA	NA	TRBJ2-3	TGTGCCAGCACCCCCCCGGGAGTAGGGGATACGCAGTATTTT	CASTPPGVGDTQYF
TRBV9	NA	NA	TRBJ2-6	TGTGCCAGCAGCCCATGGGGGGGGCTTCGAACTGGGGCCAACGTCCTGACTTTC	CASSPWGGLRTGANVLTF
TRBV28	NA	once	TRBJ2-7	TGTGCCAGCAGTGATGACCGGGACGGCCCCTACGAGCAGTACTTC	CASSDDRDGPYEQYF
TRBV5-4	TRBD1	NA	TRBJ2-4	TGTGCCAGCAGCTTGCCAGGGGGCGCCAAAAACATTCAGTACTTC	CASSLPGGAKNIQYF
TRBV13	TRBD1	NA	TRBJ1-2	TGTGCCAGCAGCCCTAGGGACAGGGGGGTTGATGGCTACACCTTC	CASSPRDRGVDGYTF
TRBV19	NA	NA	TRBJ2-7	TGTGCCAGTAGTATTTCTAGCGACGTAAGGTACTTC	CASSISSDVRYF
TRBV7-2	TRBD1	NA	TRBJ1-1	TGTGCCAGCAGCTTAAGACGGCCAGGGGGCCGGGACACTGAAGCTTTCTTT	CASSLRRPGGRDTEAFF
TRBV11-2	NA	NA	TRBJ1-1	TGTGCCAGCAGCTTAGCCCCACCGGAAGCTTTCTTT	CASSLAPPEAFF
TRBV29-1	NA	NA	TRBJ1-1	TGTAGCGTTCTTTTCACGGCGGGGAAAACTGAAGCTTTCTTT	CSVLFTAGKTEAFF
TRBV5-1	NA	NA	TRBJ2-2	TGCGCCAGCAGCCAGTCCCTCTGGGCCGAAAGCAGTAGCACCGGGGAGCTGTTTTTT	CASSQSLWAESSSTGELFF
TRBV19	NA	NA	TRBJ2-5	TGTGCCAGTAGTATAGCGGTAGCAAAAGAGACCCAGTACTTC	CASSIAVAKETQYF
TRBV5-1	TRBD2	NA	TRBJ2-3	TGCGCCAGCATGGGAGGACTAGCCGCAGATACGCAGTATTTT	CASMGGLAADTQYF
TRBV27	NA	NA	TRBJ1-2	TGTGCCAGCAGTCCCCGGACCGAGTTGTTCTATGGCTACACCTTC	CASSPRTELFYGYTF
TRBV19	NA	once	TRBJ2-7	TGTGCCAGTAGTATAGCCCCAGGGGCGGGGGCCTACGAGCAGTACTTC	CASSIAPGAGAYEQYF
TRBV7-2	NA	NA	TRBJ2-7	TGTGCCAGCAGCTTAGTGGGACATCCAGATGCCTCCTACGAGCAGTACTTC	CASSLVGHPDASYEQYF
TRBV6-2/TRBV6-3	NA	NA	TRBJ2-1	TGTGCCAGCAGCCTCGAGCGTCCCTACAATGAGCAGTTCTTC	CASSLERPYNEQFF
TRBV10-1	NA	once	TRBJ1-5	TGCGCCAGCAGTGTCCCCTGGAAGAATAGCAATCAGCCCCAGCATTTT	CASSVPWKNSNQPQHF
TRBV6-5	NA	NA	TRBJ1-2	TGTGCCAGCGCACAGGAGAACTATGGCTACACCTTC	CASAQENYGYTF
TRBV9	TRBD1	NA	TRBJ2-1	TGTGCCAGCAGCCCCCCGGGACAGACGATTTACAATGAGCAGTTCTTC	CASSPPGQTIYNEQFF
TRBV7-3	NA	NA	TRBJ1-4	TGTGCCAGCAGTCAGGGAGGGGATGAAAAACTGTTTTTT	CASSQGGDEKLFF
TRBV9	NA	NA	TRBJ2-1	TGTGCCAGCAGCGTAGTTGGGTACAGGGACAATGAGCAGTTCTTC	CASSVVGYRDNEQFF
TRBV7-2	NA	NA	TRBJ2-5	TGTGCCAGCAGCGAGAGACGGGTCCGGAGGCAAGAGACCCAGTACTTC	CASSERRVRRQETQYF
TRBV4-1	NA	once	TRBJ1-2	TGCGCCAGCAGCCAAGCCCACGGATCCTATGGCTACACCTTC	CASSQAHGSYGYTF
TRBV19	NA	NA	TRBJ2-3	TGTGCCAGTAGTTGGATGAAGTCGGATACGCAGTATTTT	CASSWMKSDTQYF